This T cell receptor (beta chain) came from a study of blood T cell repertoires in COVID-19. Measured with immunoSEQ multiplex PCR; TCRdb has only the in-frame clones, and not every one. There are under 35,000 clones in the sample; about four fifths occur only once, and about 35% lies in the top ten. This CDR3 is 19 amino acids long. The J segment lost 0 bases and the V segment lost 1 base, leaving 9 bases of the junction unmatched. Germline V gives CDR1 LGHDT, CDR2 YNNKEL (reference sequence). The sequenced sample was peripheral blood. This receptor was obtained from an elderly man with acute or convalescent COVID-19. The V and J genes are TRBV3-1 (or the pseudogene TRBV3-2) and TRBJ2-3; TRBD2 matches at 11 bases. CDR3 loop: CASSQGFSGGAISTDTQYF. In DNA form, the CDR3 reads TGTGCCAGCAGCCAAGGATTTAGCGGGGGGGCAATAAGCACAGATACGCAGTATTTT.